Below, 6 T cell receptor beta chains from the same sample are listed, as sequenced in a study of response to subunit inactivated influenza vaccine (dated by TCRdb to 2017 to 2018). The protocol used for the library was RT-PCR. The sequencer was an Illumina HiSeq 2500. The raw public data were reprocessed by TCRdb itself: fastp quality trimming at Q25, MiXCR clonotype calling, in-frame beta chains only. Records with the same CDR3 protein are collapsed into one entry carrying the most frequent genes and DNA. The sample has roughly 500,000 distinct CDR3 sequences on record, about 15% of them singletons. The top ten hold 2.5% to 3.5% of the sample. The sequencing used CD4+ T cells sorted from PBMCs, collected 23 to 25 months after vaccination. Receptors originate from a man aged 45 to 75 who received an inactivated influenza vaccine. Donor details come from another sample of the same person, matched by shared clones.

The gene calls are TRBV29-1 and TRBJ1-2; the D gene is possibly TRBD1 (6 bases). This CDR3 has 14 residues. Deletions cut 4 bases from V and 0 bases from J, with 12 bases between. CDR1 and CDR2 from the germline V gene are SQVTM and ANQGSEA. CDR3 region: CSVVRDTSNYGYTF. In nucleotides, the CDR3 is TGCAGCGTTGTCCGGGACACTTCTAACTATGGCTACACCTTC.

This sequence joins TRBV20-1 and TRBJ2-1; D is uncertain. Germline CDR1 and CDR2: DFQATT and SNEGSKA (reference sequence). Trimming took off 1 base at V and 4 bases at J, with 17 bases between the two ends. The CDR3 is made up of 16 amino acids. The CDR3 sequence: CSARAASSLKYNEQFF. The CDR3 nucleotides are TGCAGTGCTAGAGCGGCCAGCTCCTTGAAATACAATGAGCAGTTCTTC.

V and J are TRBV3-1 and TRBJ1-2; D is unclear. CDR1 LGHDT and CDR2 YNNKEL come from the germline V gene (reference sequence). The CDR3 spans 14 residues. The germline V and J ends were trimmed by 0 bases and 4 bases, with 9 bases remaining between them. In nucleotides, the CDR3 is TGTGCCAGCAGCCAAGATGGAGGATCCTATGGCTACACCTTC. Its protein product is CASSQDGGSYGYTF.

This clonotype was observed a handful of times. The chain has TRBV18 and TRBJ2-5, with 9 bases aligning to TRBD1. This CDR3 contains 15 residues. Trimming removed 3 bases from V and 5 bases from J; junction bases left unmatched: 7. From germline, CDR1 is KGHSH and CDR2 LQKENI. The DNA for the CDR3 is TGTGCCAGCTCACCCAACAGGGGGCCCTCGGAGACCCAGTACTTC. Translating gives CASSPNRGPSETQYF.

This clonotype was detected only a few times. The gene calls are TRBV5-1 and TRBJ2-5; 9 nucleotides align to TRBD2. The germline CDR1 and CDR2 sequences are SGHRS and YFSETQ. The CDR3 is 14 amino acids. Trimming removed 7 bases from V and 1 base from J; junction bases left unmatched: 5. The CDR3 loop reads CASALAGLQETQYF. The CDR3 bases are TGCGCCAGCGCCCTAGCGGGGCTCCAAGAGACCCAGTACTTC.

The V gene is TRBV30, the J gene TRBJ2-2; tentatively, D is TRBD1 (6 bases). The V gene's germline CDR1 is GTSNPN and CDR2 SVGIG (reference sequence). Trimming took off 1 base at V and 2 bases at J, with 8 bases between the two ends. The CDR3 length is 14 residues. The CDR3 is CAWSGTANTGELFF. DNA of the CDR3: TGTGCCTGGAGTGGGACAGCTAACACCGGGGAGCTGTTTTTT.